Sequencing of this T cell receptor beta chain was carried out in a study of cytomegalovirus exposure and HLA in healthy donors (dated by TCRdb to 2017 to 2019). For context, the study as a whole: According to an earlier analysis of 550 to 750 of the donors, about 179 million T cells yielded over 90 million unique TCR beta sequences and about 300 Gb of sequence data. Approximately 310 gigabases of sequencing data and about 92 million unique TCR sequences made up an early release that covered around 640 HLA-typed donors. The genetic ancestry cluster associated with self-reported Caucasian donors included roughly 84% of the 398 genotyped donors. The study aimed to test whether signatures of past pathogen exposure could be identified by cataloging public T cell receptors. The study used immunosequencing to profile the T cell repertoires of approximately 630 subjects and linked those repertoires to cytomegalovirus serostatus. A separate validation cohort of approximately 130 different subjects was used in addition to the roughly 700-subject first cohort. To predict cytomegalovirus infection status, the study brought together high-throughput TCR immunosequencing, statistical association of individual TCRs with disease status, and machine learning. To study patterns of TCR occurrence, a later analysis re-analyzed previously published TCR beta repertoires from around 700 donors and added high-resolution HLA genotyping. Rather than using new phenotypic data, the later analysis identified candidate immune exposures from TCR beta sequences and from how often those sequences occurred across donors. To decide whether each TCR beta V gene segment behaved as functional or pseudogenic, an earlier analysis of some 600 of the donors relied on high-throughput TCR beta sequencing. Donor age, sex, ethnicity and CMV serostatus were compiled alongside the repertoire data. Genome-wide SNP genotypes for about 65% of the roughly 700 donors were used in a later genetic analysis, which treated that subset as a discovery cohort. All discovery cohort repertoires had been generated using a single sequencing platform. HLA typing covered class I and class II loci at four-digit resolution. The number of typed donors differed by locus: about 620-640 for A, B, C, DRB1 and DQB1; 522 for DQA1; 606 for DPA1; and roughly 490 for DPB1. Several DR-DQ haplotypes were handled as single units for association and clustering, since linkage in the cohort was strong. On average, roughly 250,000 unique TCR beta nucleotide sequences were sequenced per donor among some 430 genotyped donors of the cohort, with roughly a sixth of those sequences being non-productive. The paper as a whole reports these results and caveats: While some public TCRs were present in many individuals, most TCR sequences turned up only very rarely across donors. In a later analysis, HLA-associated TCR beta chains showed more clonal expansion and lower generation probabilities than non-associated chains that were equally common. V-gene and J-gene trimming of TCR beta chains was associated with a missense DCLRE1C variant in a later genetic analysis, and the association was replicated in an independent cohort. Sequencing depth was assumed to be roughly uniform across donors in the presence/absence analyses, though that assumption may not hold. HLA typing was unavailable for some donors at each locus, so association tests used only the typed subset. Several of the top co-occurrence clusters appeared to be linked to parvovirus B19, influenza, CMV and Epstein-Barr virus, according to a later analysis. In a later analysis, TCR association rates were found to vary across HLA loci, with the most associated TCRs seen for DRB1 alleles and the fewest for HLA-C alleles. In a later analysis, most CMV-associated TCR beta chains were found to appear HLA-restricted, with HLA associations seemingly driven largely by CMV exposure. In the study, approximately 150 TCR beta chains were listed as associated with cytomegalovirus. A cluster of highly shared sequence variants was judged likely to be a technical artifact of the sequencing pipeline. A further reported finding was that TCR beta sequences accurately predicted the HLA-A and HLA-B alleles for most subjects in the first cohort. In a later analysis, about 17,000 TCR beta sequences were associated with specific HLA alleles at a false discovery rate of 0.05. CMV serostatus was the only immune exposure information available for the cohort. This cohort had only TCR beta chains sequenced, and the lack of alpha or paired-chain data limited which features could be detected. The earlier analysis of fewer than 750 of the donors excluded 15 to 20 rarely observed V segments, including chromosome 9 orphons, because counts were too low. In a later genetic analysis, fewer N-insertions in productive TCRs were reported among donors in an Asian-associated ancestry cluster than the roughly 700-donor mean. It was suggested by the authors that the approach could potentially be generalized to other disease states and immunological phenotypes. Strong co-occurrence of HLA alleles, especially DR and DQ, made assigning TCR associations to individual alleles difficult. In vitro tests confirmed that a few of the cytomegalovirus-associated TCR beta chains recognize cytomegalovirus antigens. The classifier was reported to diagnose cytomegalovirus status with high specificity and sensitivity in both the original cohort and the validation cohort. Some IMGT-functional V segments, including TRBV6-2 and TRBV6-3, could not be told apart with the 87-base-pair reads, so those segments were excluded. Correlated functional status among segregating V segments might be attributable to linkage disequilibrium, but an unknown experimental factor could not be ruled out. Broadly in line with IMGT annotations, most TCR beta V segments showed up in productive rearrangements about 87% or about 30% of the time in an earlier analysis of a few hundred of the donors.

This clone has a handful of counts. The clone's antigen remains unknown. Base qualities are missing; no much larger clone stands one base away. The CDR3, from cysteine to phenylalanine, totals 16 residues. Only CDR3 DNA remains: 48 bases, in frame from the first base. CDR1 and CDR2 are read off the germline V gene (reference sequence) as GTSNPN and SVGIG. The germline V and J ends show losses of 4 bases and 2 bases respectively, and no gene match explains 8 bases of the junction. In total, approximately 610 healthy bone marrow donors made up the cohort. At the time of sampling, every cohort member was nominally healthy, though immune exposures that went unrecorded were likely present. The donor was CMV seronegative and belonged to the group of around 400 seronegative cohort members. Every donor gave a peripheral blood sample, and the peripheral blood mononuclear cells from that sample were used for TCR beta sequencing. The Qiagen DNeasy Blood Extraction Kit was used to extract genomic DNA from the blood cell samples.

The method was the immunoSEQ multiplex PCR assay. For the multiplex PCR, a mixture combining 60 forward primers for TCR Vbeta segments and 13 reverse primers for TCR Jbeta segments was used. The CDR3 region of rearranged TCR beta genes was amplified from genomic DNA by a multiplex PCR assay. On the Illumina HiSeq System, the amplified TCR beta libraries were sequenced as 87-base-pair reads. Per the source publication's procedure: In a later analysis, tens of millions of unique TCR beta chains were counted across the 666 repertoires, and approximately 11 million of these chains were shared by at least two donors. To remove PCR and sequencing errors, raw reads were error-corrected and collapsed into unique sequences using a nearest-neighbor algorithm that merged closely related sequences. Alignment of CDR3 sequences to IMGT reference sequences was used to assign V, D and J gene segments. For a sequence to be retained, a match of at least six nucleotides was required to both a V gene segment and a J gene segment. A rearrangement was called productive if the CDR3 had no stop codons and remained in frame with V and J, and every other rearrangement was called non-productive. CDR3 was defined by IMGT convention, running from the second conserved V-encoded cysteine to the conserved J-encoded phenylalanine. Sequences without an unambiguous match to a single V gene segment were excluded from the earlier analysis of 450 to 750 of the donors. In an earlier analysis of roughly 500 of the donors, V segments were called functional above 56.7% productive rearrangements and were called segregating when the between-donor standard deviation exceeded 5%. A statistical classification framework was developed to diagnose cytomegalovirus status using the catalog of TCR beta chain sequences. A later analysis assigned V and J genes by comparing TCR nucleotide sequences with IMGT/GENE-DB human TR gene sequences. The TCRdist pipeline was used in a later analysis to assign CDR3 sequences and most-parsimonious VDJ recombination scenarios. In a later analysis, every TCR beta chain was defined by the combination of its CDR3 amino acid sequence and its V-gene family, and reads without a unique V-gene family were dropped. To address suspected cross-contamination and a sequencing artifact, a later analysis removed 592 highly shared, low-generation-probability nucleotide sequences. In a later analysis, a clonal expansion index for each public chain was calculated from normalized within-repertoire ranks of inferred template counts. Generation probabilities in a later analysis came from a VDJ recombination model fitted to out-of-frame rearrangements, and those results were checked against IGoR. A later analysis scored TCR-TCR, TCR-HLA and TCR-CMV co-occurrence with hypergeometric tests, applying a repertoire-size bias correction to TCR pairs. A later analysis estimated false discovery rates by permuting HLA or CMV assignments 20 times. In a later analysis, co-occurring TCRs were grouped using DBSCAN, with TCRdist sequence similarity added in when clustering inside HLA-allele-positive subsets. Repertoires with fewer than 30,000 or more than 120,000 public chains were left out of co-occurrence clustering, as were about five repertoires with anomalous nucleotide sharing. The source is immuneACCESS, and TCRdb retained only in-frame sequences with V and J called. Part of the clones is not carried over; for the studies checked, unresolved V genes explain less than half of this, and the remainder is unexplained. That table is the source of V, J and clone size, and D and trimming were worked out from the DNA. This sample has 180,000 or so clones in its table, and about four fifths of those were observed once. The biggest ten clones account for 0.098% of the sample.

The sequence was collected from a boy aged 2 to 10 in good health and CMV-seronegative. Sequencing was carried out using PBMCs. The rearranged segments are TRBV30 and TRBJ1-6; 7 bases in the middle match TRBD1. CDR3 protein: CAWKKEGATYNSPLHF. The nucleotides read TGTGCCTGGAAAAAGGAGGGGGCCACCTATAATTCACCCCTCCACTTT.